This passage covers 5 T cell receptor beta chains from one sample sequenced in a study of CD4 T cell repertoires in COVID-19 listed by TCRdb under 2021. The library came from the immunoSEQ multiplex PCR assay. Entries here come from immuneACCESS through TCRdb and include only in-frame sequences with V and J called. Some clones fail to appear in such tables; in the studies checked, an unresolved V gene covers under half of the shortfall, and the cause of the remainder is unknown. The sample yields approximately 22,000 clones; roughly 84% were counted once. The ten largest account for around 0.63% of the sample. Uncultured memory T cell samples were subjected to sequencing directly after ex vivo isolation. This specimen consisted of central memory CD4+ T cells from blood, obtained before the COVID-19 pandemic. The cell subset or site label on this specimen signifies: CD4+ T central memory cells. These receptors originate from a human donor who had COVID-19.

The chain uses TRBV11-1 and TRBJ2-5; tentative D call: TRBD2 (5 bases). Trimming took off 5 bases at V and 1 base at J, with 11 bases between the two ends. The CDR3 consists of 14 residues. CDR1 and CDR2 from the germline V gene are SGHAT and FQDESV (reference sequence). The CDR3 reads CASSPIALQETQYF. CDR3 in DNA: TGTGCCAGCAGCCCAATAGCGCTCCAAGAGACCCAGTACTTC.

The chain uses TRBV10-3 and TRBJ1-2, with 9 bases fitting TRBD1. This CDR3 comprises 13 residues. Germline V CDR1 and CDR2: ENHRY, SYGVKD. V shed 8 bases, J shed 7 bases, and the junction held 8 bases outside the gene matches. CDR3 in DNA: TGTGCCATCCGGGACAGGGAATTTCGTGGCTACACCTTC. Translation: CAIRDREFRGYTF.

The chain couples TRBV4-1 to TRBJ2-1; no reliable D call. There are 15 residues in the CDR3. The V and J ends lost 1 base and 2 bases respectively, with 9 bases between them. Germline CDR1 MGHRA, CDR2 YSYEKL. The CDR3 here is CASSQGQITYNEQFF. For the CDR3, the DNA is TGCGCCAGCAGCCAAGGGCAGATAACCTACAATGAGCAGTTCTTC.

With respect to this clone: One end of the junction varies from germline; a read error may be responsible. This sequence joins TRBV6-6 and TRBJ2-7; 12 positions match TRBD1. The CDR3 runs 15 residues. From germline, CDR1 is MNHNY and CDR2 SVGAGI (reference sequence). CDR3 nucleotides: TGTGCCAGCAGCGAGGGACAGGGGGCGTCCTATGAGCAGTACTTC. It translates to CASSEGQGASYEQYF.

The chain uses TRBV18 and TRBJ1-1; a weak D match, TRBD1 (6 bases). This CDR3 comprises 16 residues. V gave up 3 bases and J gave up 0 bases, with 14 bases separating them. Per the germline V gene, CDR1 is KGHSH and CDR2 is LQKENI. The CDR3 protein is CASSPRWTAMNTEAFF. CDR3 sequence (DNA): TGTGCCAGCTCACCGAGATGGACAGCTATGAACACTGAAGCTTTCTTT. The full variable domain, with the rest looked up from reference TRBV18 and TRBJ1-1, is NAGVMQNPRHLVRRRGQEARLRCSPMKGHSHVYWYRQLPEEGLKFMVYLQKENIIDESGMPKERFSAEFPKEGPSILRIQQVVRGDSAAYFCASSPRWTAMNTEAFFGQGTRLTVV.